A selection of T cell receptor beta chains follows, all from one sample in a study of blood T cell repertoires in COVID-19. Profiling relied on immunoSEQ multiplex PCR, and the TCRdb table lists in-frame clones only, not all of them. The data contain 63,000 or so clones, 80% to 90% of them seen just once; the ten biggest clones take up around a tenth. Sample: peripheral blood. These receptors were collected from a human donor in a cohort sampled during active COVID-19. The CDR3 runs from the conserved cysteine through the conserved F or W. A D gene is named only where the DNA matches it firmly. Part of the rows lack a size; the others show once, few, many or a class for expanded clones.

j_call cdr3_length d_call clone_size v_call cdr3_nt cdr3_aa
TRBJ2-5 18 TRBD2 NA TRBV3-1/TRBV3-2 TGTGCCAGCAGCCAAGCCCCGGCCCCTAGCGGGAGGAGAGAGACCCAGTACTTC CASSQAPAPSGRRETQYF
TRBJ2-1 14 NA NA TRBV7-3 TGTGCCAGCAGCTTGGAGGGGAATTACAATGAGCAGTTCTTC CASSLEGNYNEQFF
TRBJ2-1 14 NA NA TRBV19 TGTGCCAGTAGTATGGGTGGGAGGAGGAATGAGCAGTTCTTC CASSMGGRRNEQFF
TRBJ2-2 15 NA NA TRBV28 TGTGCCAGCACCTGGGGGGGCCCGAACACCGGGGAGCTGTTTTTT CASTWGGPNTGELFF
TRBJ1-5 16 NA NA TRBV21-1 TGTGCCAGAACCGAGTTCCCAGGGGCAAGCAATCAGCCCCAGCATTTT CARTEFPGASNQPQHF
TRBJ2-4 15 NA NA TRBV28 TGTGCCAGCAGTACCATGGAGGGAACCAAAAACATTCAGTACTTC CASSTMEGTKNIQYF
TRBJ2-2 15 NA NA TRBV5-1 TGCGCCAGCAGCTTGGAGGCAGGGGGGACCGGGGAGCTGTTTTTT CASSLEAGGTGELFF
TRBJ2-5 15 NA NA TRBV6-5 TGTGCCAGCCGCCGGTTGGGGGCAGTCCAAGAGACCCAGTACTTC CASRRLGAVQETQYF
TRBJ2-5 15 NA NA TRBV6-5 TGTGCCAGCACCGTCTCTGCGCTTTTCCAAGAGACCCAGTACTTC CASTVSALFQETQYF
TRBJ2-1 13 NA NA TRBV6-5 TGTGCCAGCAGTTCCGACTCCCGGAATGAGCAGTTCTTC CASSSDSRNEQFF
TRBJ1-3 16 NA NA TRBV18 TGTGCCAGCTCACCCCTCGCGACAGACTCTGGAAACACCATATATTTT CASSPLATDSGNTIYF
TRBJ2-7 20 TRBD2 NA TRBV4-1 TGCGCCAGCAGCCAAGAGTATAGGGGTGGATGGGCGGGGGGAGCCTACGAGCAGTACTTC CASSQEYRGGWAGGAYEQYF
TRBJ1-6 14 NA NA TRBV7-2 TGTGCCAGCAGCTCCTACTCAGGCAATTCACCCCTCCACTTT CASSSYSGNSPLHF
TRBJ2-5 13 NA NA TRBV13 TGTGCCAGCCGGGACTGGCTGCAAGAGACCCAGTACTTC CASRDWLQETQYF
TRBJ1-5 16 NA NA TRBV4-1 TGCGCCAGCAGCCAAGATCCGGGGGGCTGGAATCAGCCCCAGCATTTT CASSQDPGGWNQPQHF
TRBJ1-1 13 TRBD1 NA TRBV6-5 TGTGCCAGCTTCCAAGGACAGGGCGAGGGGGCTTTCTTT CASFQGQGEGAFF
TRBJ1-3 13 NA NA TRBV28 TGTGCCAGCTCCCGGGGGAACCGAAACACCATATATTTT CASSRGNRNTIYF
TRBJ2-3 16 NA NA TRBV4-1 TGCGCCAGCAGCCAAGTGGGCGGGTACCTCACAGATACGCAGTATTTT CASSQVGGYLTDTQYF
TRBJ2-5 19 TRBD2 NA TRBV7-8 TGTGCCAGCAGCTTAGACCCAAGGACTAGCGGGAGGGTCCAAGAGACCCAGTACTTC CASSLDPRTSGRVQETQYF
TRBJ2-1 12 NA NA TRBV2 TGTGCCAGCAAGGCACTATACAATGAGCAGTTCTTC CASKALYNEQFF
TRBJ2-1 18 TRBD2 NA TRBV3-1/TRBV3-2 TGTGCCAGCAGCCAAGACAAGATCAGCGGGAGCTGGTACAATGAGCAGTTCTTC CASSQDKISGSWYNEQFF
TRBJ2-2 15 NA NA TRBV5-1 TGCGCCAGCAGCTTCGTTCTAGCGCGGGCCGGGGAGCTGTTTTTT CASSFVLARAGELFF
TRBJ2-7 14 TRBD1 NA TRBV10-3 TGTGCCATCAGTGAGCCGGGACAGGCCTACGAGCAGTACTTC CAISEPGQAYEQYF
TRBJ2-3 18 NA NA TRBV7-2 TGTGCCAGCAGCTTAGGTTCGTCATGGTTAGCGGTGACAGATACGCAGTATTTT CASSLGSSWLAVTDTQYF
TRBJ2-1 16 TRBD2 NA TRBV7-9 TGTGCCAGCAGCTTACCGGGACTAGCCGAGTACAATGAGCAGTTCTTC CASSLPGLAEYNEQFF
TRBJ2-1 16 TRBD1 once TRBV28 TGTGCCACCCACAGCCCAACGACAGGGGACTACAATGAGCAGTTCTTC CATHSPTTGDYNEQFF
TRBJ2-1 12 TRBD2 NA TRBV12-3/TRBV12-4 TGTGCCAGCAGAACTAGCGGGAATGAGCAGTTCTTC CASRTSGNEQFF
TRBJ2-7 18 TRBD2 NA TRBV18 TGTGCCAGCTCACCCATGATGACTAGCGGGAGTTTCTCCTACGAGCAGTACTTC CASSPMMTSGSFSYEQYF
TRBJ1-1 11 NA NA TRBV6-6 TGTGCCACCTCACAACACACTGAAGCTTTCTTT CATSQHTEAFF
TRBJ2-6 17 NA NA TRBV13 TGTGCCAGCAGCGGGGGGGACACCGCCTCTGGGGCCAACGTCCTGACTTTC CASSGGDTASGANVLTF
TRBJ2-1 18 TRBD2 NA TRBV2 TGTGCCAGCAGCCCGTACACCCTAGCGGGAGTGGTAACGGGGGAGCAGTTCTTC CASSPYTLAGVVTGEQFF
TRBJ2-2 15 TRBD2 NA TRBV5-4 TGTGCCAGCAGTTCCCTTAGCGGGGTCGGCGGGGAGCTGTTTTTT CASSSLSGVGGELFF
TRBJ2-3 15 TRBD1 NA TRBV4-1 TGCGCCAGCAGCCAAGTAAACCGGGACAGAGGTACGCAGTATTTT CASSQVNRDRGTQYF
TRBJ2-2 14 NA NA TRBV24-1 TGTGCCACCGGGGCGGCCGCGAACACCGGGGAGCTGTTTTTT CATGAAANTGELFF
TRBJ2-2 15 NA NA TRBV7-6 TGTGCCAGCAGCCGTCACAGGGATCGGGCCGGGGAGCTGTTTTTT CASSRHRDRAGELFF
TRBJ1-3 20 TRBD1 NA TRBV28 TGTGCCAGCAGTTTATCCGGTGGGACAGAAGCCGAGAGCTCTGGAAACACCATATATTTT CASSLSGGTEAESSGNTIYF
TRBJ2-1 16 NA NA TRBV13 TGTGCCAGCAGCCCCCGGACAGATCGCTCCTACAATGAGCAGTTCTTC CASSPRTDRSYNEQFF
TRBJ2-3 12 NA once TRBV25-1 TGTGCCAGCAGTGAATCTGCAGATACGCAGTATTTT CASSESADTQYF
TRBJ2-3 15 NA NA TRBV7-8 TGTGCCAGCAGCTTAGGGGTCAGGGAGGCAGATACGCAGTATTTT CASSLGVREADTQYF
TRBJ2-7 14 TRBD2 once TRBV7-9 TGTGCCAGCAGCGCTAGCGGGCAACCCTACGAGCAGTACTTC CASSASGQPYEQYF
TRBJ2-1 18 NA NA TRBV18 NA CASSPLQRALNTYNEQFF
TRBJ2-5 18 TRBD2 NA TRBV28 TGTGCCAGCAGTCCCGGTCCCGGGACTAGCGGGAGGGTGGAGACCCAGTACTTC CASSPGPGTSGRVETQYF
TRBJ1-2 16 TRBD1 NA TRBV4-3 TGCGCCAGCAGCCAAGGAAGGGGACAGGGTGACTATGGCTACACCTTC CASSQGRGQGDYGYTF
TRBJ1-2 15 NA NA TRBV13 TGTGCCAGCAGCTTAGAAAGGGAGAAATCTCGTGGCTACACCTTC CASSLEREKSRGYTF
TRBJ2-4 13 TRBD1 once TRBV2 TGTGCCAGCAGTGGGGACAGGGCTAACATTCAGTACTTC CASSGDRANIQYF
TRBJ1-1 12 NA NA TRBV11-2 TGTGCCAGCAGCTCTCACAGGGATGAAGCTTTCTTT CASSSHRDEAFF
TRBJ1-2 15 NA NA TRBV9 TGTGCCAGCAGCGGGCTCCACAGCTTCCCGGGGGGCTACACCTTC CASSGLHSFPGGYTF
TRBJ2-7 15 TRBD1 NA TRBV28 TGTGCCAGCAGTTCCGGACAGGGGGAGTCTTACGAGCAGTACTTC CASSSGQGESYEQYF
TRBJ2-1 16 NA few TRBV27 TGTGCCAGCAGTTTATCGACTCTAGACAGTTCCAATGAGCAGTTCTTC CASSLSTLDSSNEQFF
TRBJ2-5 15 TRBD1 NA TRBV5-6 TGTGCCAGCAGCTCATACCTGACAGGGACGAAGACCCAGTACTTC CASSSYLTGTKTQYF
TRBJ2-7 14 TRBD1 NA TRBV6-5 TGTGCCAGCACGCCGAGGACAGGGTCCTACGAGCAGTACTTC CASTPRTGSYEQYF
TRBJ2-2 14 NA NA TRBV28 TGTGCCACCTTGGGGGCGACAGCCACCGGGGAGCTGTTTTTT CATLGATATGELFF
TRBJ1-6 14 NA NA TRBV28 TGTGCCAGCACCCCGCAGGCAGCAAATTCACCCCTCCACTTT CASTPQAANSPLHF
TRBJ2-7 12 TRBD2 NA TRBV29-1 TGCAGCGTCCTCGGGGGGACCTACGAGCAGTACTTC CSVLGGTYEQYF
TRBJ1-2 15 NA once TRBV4-1 TGCGCCAGCAGCCAAGATCAGCGTTGGAGGTATGGCTACACCTTC CASSQDQRWRYGYTF
TRBJ2-3 18 TRBD2 NA TRBV9 TGTGCCAGCAGTCCTATGGGACTAGCGGGAGGGCTCTCAGATACGCAGTATTTT CASSPMGLAGGLSDTQYF
TRBJ2-1 13 NA once TRBV7-9 TGTGCCAGCAGCTTAGTGAATAGCCATGAGCAGTTCTTC CASSLVNSHEQFF
TRBJ2-6 16 TRBD2 NA TRBV27 TGTGCCAGCAGTGACTCGGGGGGCTCTGGGGCCAACGTCCTGACTTTC CASSDSGGSGANVLTF
TRBJ2-1 15 TRBD2 NA TRBV9 TGTGCCAGCAGCGGGGATAGCGGGATCTACAATGAGCAGTTCTTC CASSGDSGIYNEQFF